The clone carrying this TCR beta chain showed up just a few times. Its target is unknown. This sample was taken from a study of OX40 agonist ivuxolimab in advanced cancers. Turning to the study itself: Patients with prior anti-PD-1, anti-PD-L1 or anti-CTLA-4 therapy were eligible; about 40% had some.

If patients had autoimmune disease history or systemic immunosuppression, they were excluded. The CDR3 covers 14 residues. Germline V gives CDR1 LNHDA, CDR2 SQIVND (reference sequence). Losses at the gene ends were 7 bases for V and 10 bases for J; bases not matched to a gene: 9. Study findings and constraints: Clonal expansion from baseline to week 6 occurred in both CD4+ and CD8+ T cells.

Repertoires were generated with immunoSEQ multiplex PCR, while TCRdb's copy carries only in-frame clones and drops some. The sample holds approximately 35,000 clones; less than 85% are singletons and the top ten take roughly 9.7%. The source was CD4+ or CD8+ T cells sorted from blood, collected in a trial of the OX40 agonist ivuxolimab. The V and J genes are TRBV19 and TRBJ2-1; 11 bases align to TRBD1. This clonotype was obtained from an adult with an advanced solid tumor such as melanoma, head and neck, liver or kidney cancer. The CDR3 DNA reads TGTGCCAGTATCTGGACAGGGGGCACCGGCGAGCAGTTCTTC. Translation gives CASIWTGGTGEQFF.